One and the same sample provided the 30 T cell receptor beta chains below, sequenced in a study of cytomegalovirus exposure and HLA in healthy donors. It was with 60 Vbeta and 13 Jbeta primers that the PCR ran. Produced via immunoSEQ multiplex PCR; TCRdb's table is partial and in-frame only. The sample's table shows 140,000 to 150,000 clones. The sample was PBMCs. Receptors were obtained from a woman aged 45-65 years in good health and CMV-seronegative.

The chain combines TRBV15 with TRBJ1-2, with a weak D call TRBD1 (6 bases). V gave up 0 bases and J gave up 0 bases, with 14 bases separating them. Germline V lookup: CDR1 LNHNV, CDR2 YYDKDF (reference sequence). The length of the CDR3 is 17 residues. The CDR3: CATSRDPLDRSNYGYTF. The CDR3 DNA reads TGTGCCACCAGCAGAGATCCCCTGGACAGATCTAACTATGGCTACACCTTC.

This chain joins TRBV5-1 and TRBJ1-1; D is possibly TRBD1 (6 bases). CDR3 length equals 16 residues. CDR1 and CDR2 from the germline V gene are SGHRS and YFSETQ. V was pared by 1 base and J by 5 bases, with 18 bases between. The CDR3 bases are TGCGCCAGCAGCTTGTTGGGGGCTGGCGTAAATACTGAAGCTTTCTTT. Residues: CASSLLGAGVNTEAFF.

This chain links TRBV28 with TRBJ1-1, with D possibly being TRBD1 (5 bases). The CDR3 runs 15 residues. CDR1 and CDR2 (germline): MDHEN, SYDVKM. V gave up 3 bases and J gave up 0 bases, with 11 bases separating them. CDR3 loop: CASSLGRTLNTEAFF. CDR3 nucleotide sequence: TGTGCCAGCAGTTTGGGGCGGACACTGAACACTGAAGCTTTCTTT.

The CDR3 sequence: CASSPYEGAAGELFF. The CDR3 DNA follows: TGTGCCAGCAGCCCGTATGAGGGGGCGGCCGGGGAGCTGTTTTTT. V gene TRBV5-4 combines with J gene TRBJ2-2; TRBD1 matches 7 bases. Germline V CDR1 and CDR2: SGHNT, YYREEE (reference sequence). V was clipped by 4 bases and J by 6 bases; unmatched bases: 9. The CDR3 contains 15 residues.

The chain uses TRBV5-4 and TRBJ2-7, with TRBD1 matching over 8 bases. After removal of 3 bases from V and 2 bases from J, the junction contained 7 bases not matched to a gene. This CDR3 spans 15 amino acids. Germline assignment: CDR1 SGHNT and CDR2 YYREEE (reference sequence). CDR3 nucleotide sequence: TGTGCCAGCAGCTCAGGGGGCCAAATTGCCTACGAGCAGTACTTC. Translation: CASSSGGQIAYEQYF.

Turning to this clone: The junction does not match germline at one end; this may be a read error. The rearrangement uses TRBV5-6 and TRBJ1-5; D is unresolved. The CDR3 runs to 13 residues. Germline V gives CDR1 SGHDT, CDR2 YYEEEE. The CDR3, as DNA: TGTGCCAGCAGCTTGGGAAGCACTCAGCCCCAGCATTTT. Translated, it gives CASSLGSTQPQHF.

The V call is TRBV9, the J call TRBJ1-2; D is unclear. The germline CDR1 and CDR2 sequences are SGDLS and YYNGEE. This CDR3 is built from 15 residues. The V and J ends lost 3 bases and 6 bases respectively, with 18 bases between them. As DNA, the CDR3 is TGTGCCAGCAGCGCCGTATCCGGGAAGGAGGATGGCTACACCTTC. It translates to CASSAVSGKEDGYTF.

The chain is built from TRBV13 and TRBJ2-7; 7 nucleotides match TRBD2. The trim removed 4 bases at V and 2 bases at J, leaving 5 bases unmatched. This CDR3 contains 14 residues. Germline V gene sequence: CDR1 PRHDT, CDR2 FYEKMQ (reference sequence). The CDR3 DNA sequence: TGTGCCAGCAGCTACAAAACTAGCGCCTACGAGCAGTACTTC. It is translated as CASSYKTSAYEQYF.

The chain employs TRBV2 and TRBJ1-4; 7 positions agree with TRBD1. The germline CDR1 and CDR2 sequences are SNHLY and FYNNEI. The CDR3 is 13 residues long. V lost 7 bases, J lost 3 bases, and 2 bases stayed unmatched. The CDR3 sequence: CASKGQPNEKLFF. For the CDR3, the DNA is TGTGCCAGCAAGGGACAGCCTAATGAAAAACTGTTTTTT.

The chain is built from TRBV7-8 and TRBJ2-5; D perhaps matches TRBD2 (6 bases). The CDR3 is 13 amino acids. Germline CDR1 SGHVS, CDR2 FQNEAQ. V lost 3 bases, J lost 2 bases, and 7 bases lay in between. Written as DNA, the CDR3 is TGTGCCAGCAGCTTGGGACTTCAAGAGACCCAGTACTTC. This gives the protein CASSLGLQETQYF. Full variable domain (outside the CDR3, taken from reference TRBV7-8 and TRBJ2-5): GAGVSQSPRYKVAKRGQDVALRCDPISGHVSLFWYQQALGQGPEFLTYFQNEAQLDKSGLPSDRFFAERPEGSVSTLKIQRTQQEDSAVYLCASSLGLQETQYFGPGTRLLVL.

The CDR3 loop is CASSGDRRNQPQHF. The CDR3 DNA reads TGTGCCAGCAGTGGGGACAGGCGCAATCAGCCCCAGCATTTT. This chain uses TRBV6-5 with TRBJ1-5; TRBD1 matches at 8 bases. With 5 bases clipped from V and 2 bases from J, the junction kept 2 bases outside the gene matches. The CDR3 is 14 amino acids. Germline CDR1 and CDR2: MNHEY and SVGAGI.

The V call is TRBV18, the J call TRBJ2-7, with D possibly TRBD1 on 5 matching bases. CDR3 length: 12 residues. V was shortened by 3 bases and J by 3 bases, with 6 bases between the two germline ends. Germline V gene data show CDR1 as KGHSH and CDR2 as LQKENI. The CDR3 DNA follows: TGTGCCAGCTCACCCGACAGCTACGAGCAGTACTTC. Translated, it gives CASSPDSYEQYF. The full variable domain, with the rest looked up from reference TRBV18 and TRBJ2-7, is NAGVMQNPRHLVRRRGQEARLRCSPMKGHSHVYWYRQLPEEGLKFMVYLQKENIIDESGMPKERFSAEFPKEGPSILRIQQVVRGDSAAYFCASSPDSYEQYFGPGTRLTVT.

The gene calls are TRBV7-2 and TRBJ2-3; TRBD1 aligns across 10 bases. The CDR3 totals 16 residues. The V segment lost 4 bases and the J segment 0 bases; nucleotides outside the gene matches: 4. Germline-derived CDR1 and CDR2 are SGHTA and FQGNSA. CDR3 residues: CASSSRTGGSTDTQYF. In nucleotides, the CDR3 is TGTGCCAGCAGCTCCCGGACAGGGGGTAGCACAGATACGCAGTATTTT.

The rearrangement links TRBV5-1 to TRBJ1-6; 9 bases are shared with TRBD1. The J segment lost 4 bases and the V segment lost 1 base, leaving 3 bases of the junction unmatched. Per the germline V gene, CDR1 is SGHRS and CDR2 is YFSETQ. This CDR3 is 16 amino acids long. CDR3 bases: TGCGCCAGCAGCTTGTGGGACAGGGAGTATAATTCACCCCTCCACTTT. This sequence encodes CASSLWDREYNSPLHF. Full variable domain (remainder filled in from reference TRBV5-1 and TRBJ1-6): KAGVTQTPRYLIKTRGQQVTLSCSPISGHRSVSWYQQTPGQGLQFLFEYFSETQRNKGNFPGRFSGRQFSNSRSEMNVSTLELGDSALYLCASSLWDREYNSPLHFGNGTRLTVT.

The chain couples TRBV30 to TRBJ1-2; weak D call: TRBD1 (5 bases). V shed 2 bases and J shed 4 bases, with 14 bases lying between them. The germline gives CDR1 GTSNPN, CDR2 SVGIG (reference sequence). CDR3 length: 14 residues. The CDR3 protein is CAWSRRGGRYGYTF. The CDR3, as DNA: TGTGCCTGGAGTCGGCGGGGCGGTCGCTATGGCTACACCTTC.

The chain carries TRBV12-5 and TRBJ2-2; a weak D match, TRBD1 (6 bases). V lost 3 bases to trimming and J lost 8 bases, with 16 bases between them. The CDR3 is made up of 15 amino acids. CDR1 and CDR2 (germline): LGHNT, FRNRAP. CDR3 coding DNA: TGTGCTAGTGGTTTTACAGGGAGTGTTGGGGGGGAGCTGTTTTTT. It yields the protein CASGFTGSVGGELFF. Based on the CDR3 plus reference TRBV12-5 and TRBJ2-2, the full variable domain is DARVTQTPRHKVTEMGQEVTMRCQPILGHNTVFWYRQTMMQGLELLAYFRNRAPLDDSGMPKDRFSAEMPDATLATLKIQPSEPRDSAVYFCASGFTGSVGGELFFGEGSRLTVL.

The CDR3 DNA reads TGTGCCAGCAGCTTATTAGCGGGGGGAGCCTACGAGCAGTACTTC. The encoded protein is CASSLLAGGAYEQYF. The genes are TRBV7-3 and TRBJ2-7; TRBD2 agrees at 10 bases. CDR3 length: 15 residues. J was trimmed by 2 bases and V by 2 bases; bases with no gene match: 3. CDR1 SGHTA and CDR2 FQGTGA come from the germline V gene.

The CDR3 here is CASSRDRGETQYF. CDR3 nucleotides: TGTGCCAGCAGCCGCGACAGGGGAGAGACCCAGTACTTC. The V call is TRBV11-2, the J call TRBJ2-5; 8 bases match TRBD1. J was trimmed by 4 bases and V by 5 bases; bases with no gene match: 3. This CDR3 is built from 13 residues. CDR1 SGHAT and CDR2 FQNNGV come from the germline V gene. The full variable domain, in which reference TRBV11-2 and TRBJ2-5 provide the parts outside the CDR3, is EAGVAQSPRYKIIEKRQSVAFWCNPISGHATLYWYQQILGQGPKLLIQFQNNGVVDDSQLPKDRFSAERLKGVDSTLKIQPAKLEDSAVYLCASSRDRGETQYFGPGTRLLVL.

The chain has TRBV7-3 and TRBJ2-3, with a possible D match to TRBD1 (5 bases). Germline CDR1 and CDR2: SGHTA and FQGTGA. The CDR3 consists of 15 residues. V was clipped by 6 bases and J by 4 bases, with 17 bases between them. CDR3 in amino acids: CASSPVGHSADTQYF. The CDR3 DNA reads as TGTGCCAGCAGTCCAGTGGGGCACAGCGCAGATACGCAGTATTTT.

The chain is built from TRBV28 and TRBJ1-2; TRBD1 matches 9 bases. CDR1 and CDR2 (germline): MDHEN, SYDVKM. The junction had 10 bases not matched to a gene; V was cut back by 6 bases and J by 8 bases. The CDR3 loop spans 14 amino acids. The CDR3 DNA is TGTGCCAGCAGGCGGACAGGGGTTTATGGGGGCTACACCTTC. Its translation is CASRRTGVYGGYTF.

CDR3 sequence (DNA): TGCGCCAGCAGTACCGACAGACCCGAGACCCAGTACTTC. Translated, it gives CASSTDRPETQYF. The chain has TRBV5-1 and TRBJ2-5; D is possibly TRBD1 (5 bases). The CDR3 consists of 13 residues. Germline values: CDR1 SGHRS, CDR2 YFSETQ. Trimming removed 5 bases from V and 5 bases from J, with 13 bases in between.

CDR3 sequence (DNA): TGTGCCAGCAGCCCTACGGGACAAGAGACCCAGTACTTC. Amino acid sequence: CASSPTGQETQYF. V and J are TRBV6-4 and TRBJ2-5; maybe TRBD2 (5 bases). The CDR3 sequence is 13 residues long. The V gene's germline CDR1 is MRHNA and CDR2 SNTAGT. Trimming took 6 bases from V and 2 from J, leaving 10 bases between them.

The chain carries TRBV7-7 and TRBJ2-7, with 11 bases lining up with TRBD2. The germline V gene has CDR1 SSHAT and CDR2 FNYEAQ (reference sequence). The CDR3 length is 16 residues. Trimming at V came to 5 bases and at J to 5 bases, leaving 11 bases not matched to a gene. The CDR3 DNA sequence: TGTGCCAGCAGCCCGGGGATAGCGGGAGGGCCCCACGAGCAGTACTTC. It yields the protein CASSPGIAGGPHEQYF.

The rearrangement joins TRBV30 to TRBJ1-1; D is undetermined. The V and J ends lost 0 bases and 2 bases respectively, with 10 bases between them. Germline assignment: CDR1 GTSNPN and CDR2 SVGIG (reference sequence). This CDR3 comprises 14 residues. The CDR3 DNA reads TGTGCCTGGAGTGTACCTCCCAGAAACACTGAAGCTTTCTTT. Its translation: CAWSVPPRNTEAFF.

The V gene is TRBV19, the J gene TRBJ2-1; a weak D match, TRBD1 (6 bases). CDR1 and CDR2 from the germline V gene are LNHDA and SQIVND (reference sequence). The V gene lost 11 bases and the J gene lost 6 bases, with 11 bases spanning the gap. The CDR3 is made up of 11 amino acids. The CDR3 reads CALKQGNEQFF. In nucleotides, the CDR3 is TGTGCCCTTAAACAGGGCAATGAGCAGTTCTTC. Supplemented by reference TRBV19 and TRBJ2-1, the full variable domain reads DGGITQSPKYLFRKEGQNVTLSCEQNLNHDAMYWYRQDPGQGLRLIYYSQIVNDFQKGDIAEGYSVSREKKESFPLTVTSAQKNPTAFYLCALKQGNEQFFGPGTRLTVL.

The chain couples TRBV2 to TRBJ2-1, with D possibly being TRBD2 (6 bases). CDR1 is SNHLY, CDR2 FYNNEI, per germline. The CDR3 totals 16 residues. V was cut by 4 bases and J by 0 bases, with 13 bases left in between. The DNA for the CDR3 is TGTGCCAGCAGTGGGGGACTCTTAAGCTCCTACAATGAGCAGTTCTTC. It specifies CASSGGLLSSYNEQFF.

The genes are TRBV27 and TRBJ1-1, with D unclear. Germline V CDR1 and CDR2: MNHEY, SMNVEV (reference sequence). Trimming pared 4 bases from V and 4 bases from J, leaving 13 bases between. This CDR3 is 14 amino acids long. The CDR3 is CASSYISGSTEAFF. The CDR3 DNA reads TGTGCCAGCAGTTACATCAGTGGGAGCACTGAAGCTTTCTTT.

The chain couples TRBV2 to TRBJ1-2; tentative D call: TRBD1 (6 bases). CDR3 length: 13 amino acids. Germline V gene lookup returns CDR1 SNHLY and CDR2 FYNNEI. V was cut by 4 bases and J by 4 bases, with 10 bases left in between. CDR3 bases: TGTGCCAGCAGTGCCCGACAGGTCTATGGCTACACCTTC. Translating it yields CASSARQVYGYTF. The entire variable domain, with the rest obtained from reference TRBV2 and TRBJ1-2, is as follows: EPEVTQTPSHQVTQMGQEVILRCVPISNHLYFYWYRQILGQKVEFLVSFYNNEISEKSEIFDDQFSVERPDGSNFTLKIRSTKLEDSAMYFCASSARQVYGYTFGSGTRLTVV.

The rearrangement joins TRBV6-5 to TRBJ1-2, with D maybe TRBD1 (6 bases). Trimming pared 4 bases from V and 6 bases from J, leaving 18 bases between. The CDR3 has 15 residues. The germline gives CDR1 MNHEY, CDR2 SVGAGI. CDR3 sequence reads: CASSLSIGQTHGYTF. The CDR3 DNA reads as TGTGCCAGCAGTTTATCGATTGGACAGACCCATGGCTACACCTTC.

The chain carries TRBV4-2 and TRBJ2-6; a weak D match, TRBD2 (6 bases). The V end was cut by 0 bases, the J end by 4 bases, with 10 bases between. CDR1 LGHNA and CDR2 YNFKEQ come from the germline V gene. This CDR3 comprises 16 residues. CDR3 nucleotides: TGTGCCAGCAGCCAAGATCCGGGAGCCGGGGCCAACGTCCTGACTTTC. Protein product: CASSQDPGAGANVLTF.